A selection of T cell receptor beta chains follows, all from one sample in a study of T cell repertoires in ileal Crohn's disease. TCRdb's table, derived via immunoSEQ multiplex PCR, lists solely in-frame clones and lacks some. The top ten hold roughly 5% of the sample, which has about 7,400 clones, roughly four fifths seen once. The specimen was ileal tissue. The receptors were sampled from an adult with Crohn's disease. The conserved cysteine and the conserved F or W are not part of the CDR3 here.

>TRBJ1-1|TRBV6-5|11
ASKERGFTEAF
>TRBJ1-3|TRBV2|11
ASVRGTGNTIY
>TRBJ2-7|TRBV5-4|14
ASSSGGTRGPYEQY
>TRBJ2-3|TRBV6-4|13
ASSDRGLGTDTQY
>TRBJ1-4|TRBV30|12
AWSAGTAHEKLF
>TRBJ2-2|TRBV7-6|12
ASRSTRGAGELF
>TRBJ1-5|TRBV19|11
ASSLQGGQPQH
>TRBJ1-2|TRBV6-1|10
ASWNAGYGYT
>TRBJ2-3|TRBV25-1|16
ASSEPAGGLGTQDTQY
>TRBJ1-5|TRBV19|13
ASSIDTGINQPQH
>TRBJ2-2|TRBV7-8|14
ASSLDAVGNTGELF
>TRBJ2-2|TRBV5-1|13
ASSSTGGQTGELF
>TRBJ2-5|TRBV5-4|11
ASSLGGQETQY
>TRBJ2-1|TRBV6-5|14
ASSYSGGRIYNEQF
>TRBJ2-7|TRBV11-3|11
ASSSRTGSEQY
>TRBJ2-7|TRBV18|15
ASSPLGTGQGSYEQY
>TRBJ1-2|TRBV2|12
ASSVQGADYGYT
>TRBJ2-1|TRBV14|14
ASSQDSGRVYNEQF
>TRBJ2-7|TRBV5-6|13
ASSPTSGRPYEQY
>TRBJ2-1|TRBV13|12
ASSTGLASVEQF
>TRBJ2-6|TRBV18|14
ASSPRQGTGANVLT
>TRBJ1-2|TRBV30|12
AWSVNVRGNGYT
>TRBJ2-3|TRBV7-3|11
ASSQQGGDTQY
>TRBJ1-2|TRBV25-1|11
ASSASERTGRY
>TRBJ1-1|TRBV18|13
ASSPRQGANTEAF
>TRBJ2-6|TRBV5-1|14
ASSLVPGSGANVLT
>TRBJ1-4|TRBV19|12
ASSAGTGGRKLF
>TRBJ2-7|TRBV6-4|10
ASSSGVREQY
>TRBJ1-5|TRBV6-1|12
ASTLRVSNQPQH
>TRBJ2-2|TRBV18|14
ASSLGQVGNTGELF
>TRBJ2-1|TRBV10-3|14
AISELWGTSDNEQF
>TRBJ1-4|TRBV4-1|14
ASSQDPWGANEKLF
>TRBJ1-3|TRBV7-7|14
ASSPDPGPSGNTIY